These T cell receptor beta chains were read from a single sample in a study of beta chain features in type 1 diabetes. Measured with immunoSEQ multiplex PCR; TCRdb has only the in-frame clones, and not every one. The table includes around 160,000 clones, roughly 10% detected once. Source material: central memory CD4+ T cells from blood. The origin of the receptors is a woman aged 25 to 39 with type 1 diabetes. CDR3s include the opening cysteine and the closing phenylalanine or tryptophan. The D gene is left open where the match is weak. Clone size is stated in some rows and not others, as once, few, many or a class when expanded.

>TRBJ2-2|.|16|TRBV5-6|.
CASSLGPHGGAGELFF
TGTGCCAGCAGCTTGGGCCCCCACGGAGGGGCCGGGGAGCTGTTTTTT
>TRBJ2-7|.|13|TRBV7-2|.
CASSDYSSYEQYF
TGTGCCAGCAGCGACTATAGCTCCTACGAGCAGTACTTC
>TRBJ1-3|.|14|TRBV27|.
CASSLSGAANTIYF
TGTGCCAGCAGTTTATCGGGGGCGGCAAACACCATATATTTT
>TRBJ2-1|few|15|TRBV5-1|.
CASSLVGGLSNEQFF
TGCGCCAGCAGCTTGGTTGGAGGTTTAAGCAATGAGCAGTTCTTC
>TRBJ2-1|few|15|TRBV5-4|TRBD2
CASSLVGRAYNEQFF
TGTGCCAGCAGCTTGGTCGGGAGGGCCTACAATGAGCAGTTCTTC
>TRBJ2-3|few|15|TRBV7-2|TRBD2
CASSSVGGGRDTQYF
TGTGCCAGCAGTAGTGTTGGCGGGGGGCGAGATACGCAGTATTTT
>TRBJ2-7|.|14|TRBV2|TRBD2
CASSMTSGLREQYF
TGTGCCAGCAGCATGACTAGCGGGTTGCGCGAGCAGTACTTC
>TRBJ2-7|.|13|TRBV27|TRBD2
CASSPGTSNEQYF
TGTGCCAGCAGTCCGGGGACTAGCAACGAGCAGTACTTC
>TRBJ2-1|few|16|TRBV19|TRBD2
CASSIGGRALYNEQFF
TGTGCCAGTAGTATTGGCGGGAGGGCCCTCTACAATGAGCAGTTCTTC
>TRBJ2-1|few|12|TRBV27|TRBD1
CASSPDRGRKFF
TGTGCCAGCAGCCCGGACAGGGGCCGTAAGTTCTTC
>TRBJ1-5|.|15|TRBV1|.
CTSSQDSPRDQPQHF
TGCACCAGCAGCCAAGATAGCCCCAGAGATCAGCCCCAGCATTTT
>TRBJ2-1|.|15|TRBV28|TRBD2
CASSLSGGPHNEQFF
TGTGCCAGCAGTTTATCGGGAGGGCCACACAATGAGCAGTTCTTC
>TRBJ1-1|few|15|TRBV4-1|.
CASSLRTQVNTEAFF
TGCGCCAGCAGCCTACGGACACAAGTGAACACTGAAGCTTTCTTT
>TRBJ2-5|.|14|TRBV5-1|.
CASSLGANQETQYF
TGCGCCAGCAGCTTGGGAGCCAACCAAGAGACCCAGTACTTC
>TRBJ2-3|few|16|TRBV7-7|TRBD1
CASSLRPGGGTDTQYF
TGTGCTAGCAGCTTACGACCAGGGGGAGGCACAGATACGCAGTATTTT
>TRBJ2-4|few|16|TRBV7-9|TRBD1
CASSFTGDRQGNIQYF
TGTGCCAGCAGCTTTACGGGGGACAGGCAAGGAAACATTCAGTACTTC
>TRBJ2-3|.|12|TRBV30|.
CAWTGGGDTQYF
TGTGCCTGGACAGGAGGAGGGGATACGCAGTATTTT